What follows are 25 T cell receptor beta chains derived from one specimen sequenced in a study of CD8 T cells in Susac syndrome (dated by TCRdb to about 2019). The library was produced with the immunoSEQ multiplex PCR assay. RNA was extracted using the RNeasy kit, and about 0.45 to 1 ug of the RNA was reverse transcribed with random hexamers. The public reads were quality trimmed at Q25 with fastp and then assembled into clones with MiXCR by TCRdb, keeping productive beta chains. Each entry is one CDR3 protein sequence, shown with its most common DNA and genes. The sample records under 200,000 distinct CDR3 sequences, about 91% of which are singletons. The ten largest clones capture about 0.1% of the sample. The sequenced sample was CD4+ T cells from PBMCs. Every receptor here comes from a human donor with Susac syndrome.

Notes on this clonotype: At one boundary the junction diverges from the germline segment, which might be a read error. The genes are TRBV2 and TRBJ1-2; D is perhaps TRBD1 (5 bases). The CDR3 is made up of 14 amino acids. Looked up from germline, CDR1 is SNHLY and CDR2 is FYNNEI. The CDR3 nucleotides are TGTGCCAGCAGGGAAGGGGCGAGTAACTATGGCTACACCTTC. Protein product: CASREGASNYGYTF.

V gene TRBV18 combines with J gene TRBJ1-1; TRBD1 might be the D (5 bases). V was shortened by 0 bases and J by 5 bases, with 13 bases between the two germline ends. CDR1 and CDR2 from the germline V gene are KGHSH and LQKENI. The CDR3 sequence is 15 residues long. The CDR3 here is CASSPPQGYKTEAFF. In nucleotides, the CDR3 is TGTGCCAGCTCACCACCGCAGGGATATAAAACTGAAGCTTTCTTT.

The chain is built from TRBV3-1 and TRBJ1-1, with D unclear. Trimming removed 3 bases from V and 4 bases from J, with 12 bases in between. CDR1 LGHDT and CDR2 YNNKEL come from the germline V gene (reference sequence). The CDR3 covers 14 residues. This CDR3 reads CASSHITLGTEAFF. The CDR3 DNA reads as TGTGCCAGCAGCCACATCACACTCGGCACTGAAGCTTTCTTT.

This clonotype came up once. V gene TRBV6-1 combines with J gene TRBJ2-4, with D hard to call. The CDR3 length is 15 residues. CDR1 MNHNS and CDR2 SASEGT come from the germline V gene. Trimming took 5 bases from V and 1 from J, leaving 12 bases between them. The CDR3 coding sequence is TGTGCCAGCAGTCCCGTGAGCCTGGCCAAAAACATTCAGTACTTC. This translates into CASSPVSLAKNIQYF.

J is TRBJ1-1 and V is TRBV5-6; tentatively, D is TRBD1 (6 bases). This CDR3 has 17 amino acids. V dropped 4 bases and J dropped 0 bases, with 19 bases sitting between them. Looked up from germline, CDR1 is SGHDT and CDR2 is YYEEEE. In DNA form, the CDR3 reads TGTGCCAGCAGCCTCCTCACACAGGGCGGGGTGAACACTGAAGCTTTCTTT. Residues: CASSLLTQGGVNTEAFF.

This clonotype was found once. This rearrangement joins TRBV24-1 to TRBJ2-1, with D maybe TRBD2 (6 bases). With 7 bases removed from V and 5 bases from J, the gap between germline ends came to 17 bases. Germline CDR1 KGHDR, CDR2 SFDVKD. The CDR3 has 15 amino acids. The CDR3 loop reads CATSRSAGDHNEQFF. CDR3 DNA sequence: TGTGCCACCAGCCGCTCAGCGGGCGACCACAATGAGCAGTTCTTC.

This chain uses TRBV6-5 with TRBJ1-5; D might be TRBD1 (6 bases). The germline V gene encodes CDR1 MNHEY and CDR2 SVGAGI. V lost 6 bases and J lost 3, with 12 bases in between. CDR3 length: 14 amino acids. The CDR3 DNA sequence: TGTGCCAGCAGCCCCGGACAGTTCAATCAGCCCCAGCATTTT. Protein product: CASSPGQFNQPQHF.

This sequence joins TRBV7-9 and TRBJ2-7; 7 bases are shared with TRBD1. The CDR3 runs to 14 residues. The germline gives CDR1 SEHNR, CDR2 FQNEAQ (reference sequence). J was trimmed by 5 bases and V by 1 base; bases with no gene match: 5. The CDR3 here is CASSLDRGRNEQYF. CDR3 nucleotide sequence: TGTGCCAGCAGCTTAGATAGGGGGCGCAACGAGCAGTACTTC.

CDR3 sequence (DNA): TGTGCCAGCAGCTTGGAAGGGACACTGAAACTGTTTTTT. Translating gives CASSLEGTLKLFF. The V call is TRBV5-6, the J call TRBJ1-4; D possibly corresponds to TRBD1 (6 bases). The CDR3 totals 13 residues. The V and J ends lost 0 bases and 11 bases respectively, with 11 bases between them. Per the germline V gene, CDR1 is SGHDT and CDR2 is YYEEEE.

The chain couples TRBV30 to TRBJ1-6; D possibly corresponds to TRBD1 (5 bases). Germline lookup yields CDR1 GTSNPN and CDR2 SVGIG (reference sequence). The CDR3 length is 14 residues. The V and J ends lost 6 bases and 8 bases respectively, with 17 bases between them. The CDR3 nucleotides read TGTGCCTGTGATCTTCGGGGCCCCTATTCACCCCTCCACTTT. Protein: CACDLRGPYSPLHF.

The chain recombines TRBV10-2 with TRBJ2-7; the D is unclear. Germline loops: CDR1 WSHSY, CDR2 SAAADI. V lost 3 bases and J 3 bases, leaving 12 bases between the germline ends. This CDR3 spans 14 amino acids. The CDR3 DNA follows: TGCGCCAGCAGTGAACCCCATAAGAACTACGAGCAGTACTTC. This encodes CASSEPHKNYEQYF.

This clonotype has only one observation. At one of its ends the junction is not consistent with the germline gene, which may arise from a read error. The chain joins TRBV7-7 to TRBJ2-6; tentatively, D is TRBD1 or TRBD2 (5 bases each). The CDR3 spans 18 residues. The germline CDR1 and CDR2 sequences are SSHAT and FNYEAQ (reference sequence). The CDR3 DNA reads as TGTGCTAGCAGCTTAGCGCTACCAGGGTTGGGGGGGGCCAACGTCCTGACTTTC. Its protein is CASSLALPGLGGANVLTF.

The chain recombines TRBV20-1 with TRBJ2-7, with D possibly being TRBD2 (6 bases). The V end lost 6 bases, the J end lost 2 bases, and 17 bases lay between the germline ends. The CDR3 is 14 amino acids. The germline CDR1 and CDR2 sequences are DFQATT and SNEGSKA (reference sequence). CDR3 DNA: TGCAGTGCAACGGAGGGGACTCAGACCTACGAGCAGTACTTC. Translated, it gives CSATEGTQTYEQYF.

The CDR3 is CASSTGTLPYEQYF. DNA of the CDR3: TGTGCCAGCAGTACCGGGACCCTTCCCTACGAGCAGTACTTC. V is TRBV28 and J is TRBJ2-7; D tentatively reads TRBD1 or TRBD2 (5 bases each). The CDR3 is 14 residues long. Trimming took 5 bases from V and 2 from J, leaving 13 bases between them. CDR1 is MDHEN and CDR2 is SYDVKM in the germline V gene.

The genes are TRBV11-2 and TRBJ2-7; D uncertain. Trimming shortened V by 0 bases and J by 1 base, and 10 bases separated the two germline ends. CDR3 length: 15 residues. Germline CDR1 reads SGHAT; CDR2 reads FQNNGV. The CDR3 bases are TGTGCCAGCAGCTTAGATCTCGCCCCATCCTACGAGCAGTACTTC. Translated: CASSLDLAPSYEQYF.

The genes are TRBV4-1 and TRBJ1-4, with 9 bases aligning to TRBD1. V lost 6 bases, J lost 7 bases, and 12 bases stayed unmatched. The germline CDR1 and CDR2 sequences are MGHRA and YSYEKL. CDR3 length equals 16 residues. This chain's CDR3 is CASSHLSQGAGEKLFF. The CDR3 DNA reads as TGCGCCAGCAGTCATCTCTCACAGGGGGCAGGTGAAAAACTGTTTTTT.

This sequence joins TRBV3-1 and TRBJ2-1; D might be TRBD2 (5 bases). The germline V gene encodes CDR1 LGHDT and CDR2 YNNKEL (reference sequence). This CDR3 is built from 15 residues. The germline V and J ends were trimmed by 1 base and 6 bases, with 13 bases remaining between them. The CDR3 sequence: CASSQVGLLINEQFF. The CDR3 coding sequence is TGTGCCAGCAGCCAAGTAGGACTTCTGATCAATGAGCAGTTCTTC.

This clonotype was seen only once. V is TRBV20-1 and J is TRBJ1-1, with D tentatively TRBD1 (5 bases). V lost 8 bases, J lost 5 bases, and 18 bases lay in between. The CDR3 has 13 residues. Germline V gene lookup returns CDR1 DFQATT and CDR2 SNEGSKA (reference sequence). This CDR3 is CSLLMGGRTEAFF. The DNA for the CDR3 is TGCAGTTTACTAATGGGGGGGAGGACTGAAGCTTTCTTT.

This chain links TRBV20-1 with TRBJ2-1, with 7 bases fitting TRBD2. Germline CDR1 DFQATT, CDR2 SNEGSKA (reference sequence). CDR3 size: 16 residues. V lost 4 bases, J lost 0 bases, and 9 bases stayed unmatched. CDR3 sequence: CSATLSGLSSYNEQFF. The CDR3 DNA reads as TGCAGTGCTACCCTTAGCGGGTTAAGCTCCTACAATGAGCAGTTCTTC.

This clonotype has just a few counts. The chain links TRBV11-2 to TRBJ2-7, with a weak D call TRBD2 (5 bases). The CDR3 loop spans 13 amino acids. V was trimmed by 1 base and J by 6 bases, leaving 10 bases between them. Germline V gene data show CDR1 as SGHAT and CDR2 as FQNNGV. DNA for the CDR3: TGTGCCAGCAGCTTAGGGGCGGCGGGCGAGCAGTACTTC. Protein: CASSLGAAGEQYF.

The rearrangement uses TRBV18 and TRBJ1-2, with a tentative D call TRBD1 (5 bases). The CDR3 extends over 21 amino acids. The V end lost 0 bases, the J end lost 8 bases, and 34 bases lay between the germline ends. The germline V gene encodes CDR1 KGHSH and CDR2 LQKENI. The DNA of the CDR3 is TGTGCCAGCTCACCACCCCAACACGACAGCTCCCCGTACATGGGGAAGCGGGGCTACACCTTC. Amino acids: CASSPPQHDSSPYMGKRGYTF.

The CDR3: CASSQAYRSGRAGSINEQFF. The DNA of the CDR3 is TGCGCCAGCAGCCAAGCGTACAGGAGCGGGAGGGCCGGATCAATCAATGAGCAGTTCTTC. The V call is TRBV4-1, the J call TRBJ2-1; 10 bases fit TRBD2. After removal of 1 base from V and 6 bases from J, the junction contained 18 bases not matched to a gene. The length of the CDR3 is 20 residues. Germline assignment: CDR1 MGHRA and CDR2 YSYEKL.

CDR3 region: CASSLDWADSYEQYF. CDR3 nucleotides: TGCGCCAGCAGCCTCGATTGGGCGGACTCCTACGAGCAGTACTTC. The chain couples TRBV5-1 to TRBJ2-7; no reliable D call. Germline values: CDR1 SGHRS, CDR2 YFSETQ. Trimming removed 4 bases at V and 0 bases at J, with 14 bases between. The CDR3 is 15 amino acids.

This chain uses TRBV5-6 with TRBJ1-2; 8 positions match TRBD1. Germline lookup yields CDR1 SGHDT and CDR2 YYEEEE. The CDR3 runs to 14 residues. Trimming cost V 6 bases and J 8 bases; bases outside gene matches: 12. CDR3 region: CASTVSGQGYGYTF. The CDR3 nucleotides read TGTGCCAGCACTGTATCCGGACAGGGATACGGCTACACCTTC.

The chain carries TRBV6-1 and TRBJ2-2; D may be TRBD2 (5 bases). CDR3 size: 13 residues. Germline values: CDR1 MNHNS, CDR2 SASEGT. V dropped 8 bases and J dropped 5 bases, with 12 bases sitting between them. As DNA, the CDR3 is TGTGCCAGCCGGTGGACTGATACCGGGGAGCTGTTTTTT. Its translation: CASRWTDTGELFF.